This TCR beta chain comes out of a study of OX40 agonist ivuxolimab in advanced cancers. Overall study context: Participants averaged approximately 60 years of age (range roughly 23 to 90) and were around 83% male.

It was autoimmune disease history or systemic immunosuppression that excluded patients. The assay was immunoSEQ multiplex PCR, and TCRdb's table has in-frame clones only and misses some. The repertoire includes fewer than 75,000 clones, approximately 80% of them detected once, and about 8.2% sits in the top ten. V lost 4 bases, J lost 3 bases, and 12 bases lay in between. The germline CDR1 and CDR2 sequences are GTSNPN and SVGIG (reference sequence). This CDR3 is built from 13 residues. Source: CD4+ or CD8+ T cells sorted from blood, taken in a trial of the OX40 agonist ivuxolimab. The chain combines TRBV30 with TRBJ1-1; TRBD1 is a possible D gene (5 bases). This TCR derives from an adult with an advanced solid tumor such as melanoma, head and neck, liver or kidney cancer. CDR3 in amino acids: CAWNEGVDTEAFF. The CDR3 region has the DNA TGTGCCTGGAATGAAGGGGTGGACACTGAAGCTTTCTTT.